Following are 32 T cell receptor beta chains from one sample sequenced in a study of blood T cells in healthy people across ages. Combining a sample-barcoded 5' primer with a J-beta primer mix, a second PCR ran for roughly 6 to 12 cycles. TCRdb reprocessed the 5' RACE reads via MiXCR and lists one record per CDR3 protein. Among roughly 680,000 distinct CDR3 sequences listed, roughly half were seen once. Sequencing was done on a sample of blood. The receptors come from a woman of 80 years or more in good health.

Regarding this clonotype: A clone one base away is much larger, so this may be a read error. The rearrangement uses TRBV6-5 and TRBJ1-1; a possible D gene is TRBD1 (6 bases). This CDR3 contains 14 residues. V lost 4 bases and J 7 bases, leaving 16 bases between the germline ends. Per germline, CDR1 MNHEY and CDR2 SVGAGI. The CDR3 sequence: CASSSNRVGIEAFF. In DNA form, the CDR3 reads TGTGCCAGCAGTTCCAACAGGGTCGGCATTGAAGCTTTCTTT.

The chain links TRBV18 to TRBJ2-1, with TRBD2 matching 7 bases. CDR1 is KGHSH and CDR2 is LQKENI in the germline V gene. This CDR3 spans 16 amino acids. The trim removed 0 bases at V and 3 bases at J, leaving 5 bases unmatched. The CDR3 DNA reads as TGTGCCAGCTCACCACCGGGGCAGCGGGACTACAATGAGCAGTTCTTC. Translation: CASSPPGQRDYNEQFF.

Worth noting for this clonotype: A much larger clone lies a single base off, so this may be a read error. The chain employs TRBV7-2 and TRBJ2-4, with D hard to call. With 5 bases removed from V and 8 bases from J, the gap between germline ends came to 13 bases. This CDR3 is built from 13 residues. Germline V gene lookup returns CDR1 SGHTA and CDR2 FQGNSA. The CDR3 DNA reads TGTGCCAGCAGCCCTGCAAGGAGATACATTCAGTACTTC. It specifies CASSPARRYIQYF.

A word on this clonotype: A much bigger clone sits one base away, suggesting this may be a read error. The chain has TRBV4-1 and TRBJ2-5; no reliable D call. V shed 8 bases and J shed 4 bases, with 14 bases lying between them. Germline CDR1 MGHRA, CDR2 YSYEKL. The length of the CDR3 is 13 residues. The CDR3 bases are TGCGCCAGCGGCCTCGTACTTACAGAGACCCAGTACTTC. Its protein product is CASGLVLTETQYF.

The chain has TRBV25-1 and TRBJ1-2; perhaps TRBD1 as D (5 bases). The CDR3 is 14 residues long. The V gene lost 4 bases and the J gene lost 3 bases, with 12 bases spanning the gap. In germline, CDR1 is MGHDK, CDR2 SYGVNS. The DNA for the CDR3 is TGTGCCAGCAGTGCGACGGGGGTCTACTATGGCTACACCTTC. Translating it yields CASSATGVYYGYTF.

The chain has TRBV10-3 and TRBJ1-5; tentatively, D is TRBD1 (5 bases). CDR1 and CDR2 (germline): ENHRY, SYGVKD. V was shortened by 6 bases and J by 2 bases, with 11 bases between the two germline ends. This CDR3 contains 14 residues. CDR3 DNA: TGTGCCATCAGCCCCGGGACGGGCAATCAGCCCCAGCATTTT. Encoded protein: CAISPGTGNQPQHF.

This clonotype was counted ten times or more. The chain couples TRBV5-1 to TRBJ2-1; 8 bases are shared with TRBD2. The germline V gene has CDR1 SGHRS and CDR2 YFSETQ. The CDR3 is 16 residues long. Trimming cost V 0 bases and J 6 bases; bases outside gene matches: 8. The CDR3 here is CASSLGFGTRSNEQFF. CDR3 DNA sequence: TGCGCCAGCAGCTTGGGGTTTGGGACTAGATCCAATGAGCAGTTCTTC.

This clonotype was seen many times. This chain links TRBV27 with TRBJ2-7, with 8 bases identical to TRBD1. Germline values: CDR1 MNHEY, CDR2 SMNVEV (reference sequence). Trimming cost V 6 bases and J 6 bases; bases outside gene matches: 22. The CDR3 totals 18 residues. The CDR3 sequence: CASSPRTGRRVLGFEQYF. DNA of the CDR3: TGTGCCAGCAGCCCAAGGACAGGGAGACGGGTGTTGGGGTTCGAGCAGTACTTC.

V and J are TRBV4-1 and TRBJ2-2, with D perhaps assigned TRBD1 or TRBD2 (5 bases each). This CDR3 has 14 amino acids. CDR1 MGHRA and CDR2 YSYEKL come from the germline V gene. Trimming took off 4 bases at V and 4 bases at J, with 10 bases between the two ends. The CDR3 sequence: CASSLGTGTGELFF. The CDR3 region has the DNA TGCGCCAGCAGCCTAGGGACGGGCACCGGGGAGCTGTTTTTT.

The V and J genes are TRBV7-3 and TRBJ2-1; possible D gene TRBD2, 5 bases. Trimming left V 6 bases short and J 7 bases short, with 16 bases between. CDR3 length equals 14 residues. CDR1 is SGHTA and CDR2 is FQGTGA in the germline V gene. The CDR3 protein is CASSHDYRSNEQFF. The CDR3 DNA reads TGTGCCAGCAGTCACGACTATCGCTCTAATGAGCAGTTCTTC.

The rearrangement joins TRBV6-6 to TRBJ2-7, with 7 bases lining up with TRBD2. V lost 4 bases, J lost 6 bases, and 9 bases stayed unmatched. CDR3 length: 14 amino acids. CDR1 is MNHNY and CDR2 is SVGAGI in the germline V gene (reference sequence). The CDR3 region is CASSFLAEGCEQYF. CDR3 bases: TGTGCCAGCAGTTTCCTAGCGGAAGGGTGCGAGCAGTACTTC.

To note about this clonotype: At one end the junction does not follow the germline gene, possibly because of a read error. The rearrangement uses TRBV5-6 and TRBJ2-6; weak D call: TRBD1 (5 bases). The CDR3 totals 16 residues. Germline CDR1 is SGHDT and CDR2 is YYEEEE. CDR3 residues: CDSSWILHSGADVLTF. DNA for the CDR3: TGTGACAGCAGCTGGATTCTCCACTCTGGGGCCGACGTCCTGACTTTC.

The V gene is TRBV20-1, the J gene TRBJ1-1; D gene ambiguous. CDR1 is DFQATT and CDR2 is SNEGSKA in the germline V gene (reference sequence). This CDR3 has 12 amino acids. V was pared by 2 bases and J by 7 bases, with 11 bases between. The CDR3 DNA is TGCAGTGCTAGACCGTATGCAGGTGAAGCTTTCTTT. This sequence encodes CSARPYAGEAFF.

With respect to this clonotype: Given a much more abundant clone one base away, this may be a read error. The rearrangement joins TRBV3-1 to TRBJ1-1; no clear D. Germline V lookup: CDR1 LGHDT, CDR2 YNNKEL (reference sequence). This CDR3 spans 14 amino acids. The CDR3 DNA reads TGTGTCAGCAGCCAAGAAGCGGTGGGCACTGAAGCTTTCTTT. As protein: CVSSQEAVGTEAFF.

The CDR3 DNA follows: TGCAGTGTCTCGACAGGAATGAGCTATGGCTACACCTTC. Its translation: CSVSTGMSYGYTF. This chain links TRBV20-1 with TRBJ1-2; weak D call: TRBD1 (6 bases). This CDR3 has 13 amino acids. Germline V gene sequence: CDR1 DFQATT, CDR2 SNEGSKA (reference sequence). V was shortened by 7 bases and J by 4 bases, with 16 bases between the two germline ends.

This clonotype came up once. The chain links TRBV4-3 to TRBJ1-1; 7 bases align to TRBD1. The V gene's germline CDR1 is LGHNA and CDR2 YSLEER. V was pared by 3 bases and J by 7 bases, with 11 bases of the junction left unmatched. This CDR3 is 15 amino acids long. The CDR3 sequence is CASSHEATGIVEAFF. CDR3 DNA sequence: TGCGCCAGCAGCCACGAGGCGACAGGGATTGTTGAAGCTTTCTTT.

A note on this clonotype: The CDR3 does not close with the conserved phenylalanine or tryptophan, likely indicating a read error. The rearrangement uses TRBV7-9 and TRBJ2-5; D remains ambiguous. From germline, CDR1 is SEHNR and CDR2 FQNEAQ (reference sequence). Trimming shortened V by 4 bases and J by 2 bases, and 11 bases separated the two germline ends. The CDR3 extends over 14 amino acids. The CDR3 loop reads CASSSALTQETQYV. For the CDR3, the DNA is TGTGCCAGCAGCTCCGCGCTTACTCAAGAGACCCAGTACGTC.

The CDR3 DNA reads TGTGCCAGCTCACCACGGCTCGGGGGGCAAGAGACCCAGTACTTC. Translating gives CASSPRLGGQETQYF. The chain links TRBV18 to TRBJ2-5; TRBD2 agrees at 7 bases. Unmatched junction bases numbered 4, after V lost 1 base and J lost 2 bases. Per the germline V gene, CDR1 is KGHSH and CDR2 is LQKENI. This CDR3 comprises 15 residues.

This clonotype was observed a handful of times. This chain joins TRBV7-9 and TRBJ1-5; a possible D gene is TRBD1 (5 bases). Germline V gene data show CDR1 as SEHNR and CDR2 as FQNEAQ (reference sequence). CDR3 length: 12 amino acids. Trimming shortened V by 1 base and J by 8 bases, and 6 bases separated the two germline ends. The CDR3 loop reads CASSLGGEPQHF. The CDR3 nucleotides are TGTGCCAGCAGCTTAGGAGGGGAGCCCCAGCATTTT. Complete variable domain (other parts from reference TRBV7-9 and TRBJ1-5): DTGVSQNPRHKITKRGQNVTFRCDPISEHNRLYWYRQTLGQGPEFLTYFQNEAQLEKSRLLSDRFSAERPKGSFSTLEIQRTEQGDSAMYLCASSLGGEPQHFGDGTRLSIL.

The CDR3, as DNA: TGTGCCACCAGTGATCCGGGACCTAACAATGAGCAGTACTTC. It encodes CATSDPGPNNEQYF. The chain recombines TRBV24-1 with TRBJ2-1; D tentatively reads TRBD1 or TRBD2 (5 bases each). The J call may be in error: the DNA end matches TRBJ2-7 better. Germline-derived CDR1 and CDR2 are KGHDR and SFDVKD. CDR3 length: 14 residues.

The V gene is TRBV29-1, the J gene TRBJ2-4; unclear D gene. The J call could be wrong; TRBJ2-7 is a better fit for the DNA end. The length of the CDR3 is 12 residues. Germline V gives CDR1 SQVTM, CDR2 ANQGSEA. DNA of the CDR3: TGCAGCGTTGAAGATGGAGACTACGAGCAGTACTTC. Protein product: CSVEDGDYEQYF.

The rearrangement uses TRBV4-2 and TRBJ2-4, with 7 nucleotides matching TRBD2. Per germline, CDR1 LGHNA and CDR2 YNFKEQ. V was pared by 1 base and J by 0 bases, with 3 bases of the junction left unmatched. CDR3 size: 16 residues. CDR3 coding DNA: TGTGCCAGCAGCCAAGTAAGCGGGGAAGCCAAAAACATTCAGTACTTC. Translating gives CASSQVSGEAKNIQYF.

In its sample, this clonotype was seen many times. CDR3 sequence reads: CASGGQVEAIQYF. The DNA for the CDR3 is TGTGCCAGCGGAGGACAGGTCGAGGCCATTCAGTACTTC. The gene calls are TRBV2 and TRBJ2-4; 7 nucleotides line up with TRBD1. This CDR3 is 13 amino acids long. From germline, CDR1 is SNHLY and CDR2 FYNNEI. With V trimmed by 8 bases and J by 9 bases, 10 bases remained unmatched. Complete variable domain (other parts from reference TRBV2 and TRBJ2-4): EPEVTQTPSHQVTQMGQEVILRCVPISNHLYFYWYRQILGQKVEFLVSFYNNEISEKSEIFDDQFSVERPDGSNFTLKIRSTKLEDSAMYFCASGGQVEAIQYFGAGTRLSVL.

The CDR3 DNA reads as TGCAGTGCTCAAACTAGGAATGAGCAGTTCTTC. As protein: CSAQTRNEQFF. The chain combines TRBV20-1 with TRBJ2-1, with D perhaps matching TRBD2 (5 bases). V lost 5 bases and J lost 7, with 9 bases in between. The CDR3 runs 11 residues. Looked up from germline, CDR1 is DFQATT and CDR2 is SNEGSKA (reference sequence).

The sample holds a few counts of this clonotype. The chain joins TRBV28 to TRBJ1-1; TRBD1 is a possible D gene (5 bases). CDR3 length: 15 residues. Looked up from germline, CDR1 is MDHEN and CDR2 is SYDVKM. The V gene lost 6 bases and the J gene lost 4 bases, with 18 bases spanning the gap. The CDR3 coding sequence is TGTGCCAGCAGATCCGGGACGGCTAGGCTCACTGAAGCTTTCTTT. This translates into CASRSGTARLTEAFF.

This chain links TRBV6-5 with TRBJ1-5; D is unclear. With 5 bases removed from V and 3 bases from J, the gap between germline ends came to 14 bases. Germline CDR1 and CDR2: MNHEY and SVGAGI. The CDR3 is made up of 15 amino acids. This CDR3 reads CASSPEAPLNQPQHF. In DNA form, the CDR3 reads TGTGCCAGCAGTCCCGAGGCGCCTCTCAATCAGCCCCAGCATTTT.

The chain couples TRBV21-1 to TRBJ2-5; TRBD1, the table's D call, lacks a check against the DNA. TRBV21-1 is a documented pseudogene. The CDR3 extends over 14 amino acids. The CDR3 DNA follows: TGTGCCAGCAGCTCCGGACAGCCCGGGGAGACCCAGTACTTC. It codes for CASSSGQPGETQYF.

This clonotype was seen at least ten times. The CDR3 loop reads CASSVGGRNNEQFF. As DNA, the CDR3 is TGTGCCAGCAGCGTAGGGGGCCGTAACAATGAGCAGTTCTTC. The chain employs TRBV9 and TRBJ2-1; possibly TRBD1 for D (5 bases). This CDR3 has 14 residues. Germline V gene data show CDR1 as SGDLS and CDR2 as YYNGEE. Trimming cost V 0 bases and J 5 bases, with 9 bases left between them.

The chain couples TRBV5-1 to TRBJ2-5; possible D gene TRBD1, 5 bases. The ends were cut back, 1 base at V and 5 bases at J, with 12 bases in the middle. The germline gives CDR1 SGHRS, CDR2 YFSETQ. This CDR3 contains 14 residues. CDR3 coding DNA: TGCGCCAGCAGCTTGAGCGACAGAAAGGAGACCCAGTACTTC. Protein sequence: CASSLSDRKETQYF.

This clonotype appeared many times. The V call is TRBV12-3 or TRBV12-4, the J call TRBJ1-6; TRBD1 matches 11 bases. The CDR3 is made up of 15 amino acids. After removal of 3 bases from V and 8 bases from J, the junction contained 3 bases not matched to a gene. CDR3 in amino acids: CASSLGQGEYSPLHF. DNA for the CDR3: TGTGCCAGCAGTTTGGGACAGGGGGAATATTCACCCCTCCACTTT.

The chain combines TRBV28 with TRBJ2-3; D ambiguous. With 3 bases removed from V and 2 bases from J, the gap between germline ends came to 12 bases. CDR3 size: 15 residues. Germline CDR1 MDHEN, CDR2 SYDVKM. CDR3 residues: CASSFMTTFTDTQYF. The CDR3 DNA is TGTGCCAGCAGTTTCATGACAACCTTCACAGATACGCAGTATTTT.

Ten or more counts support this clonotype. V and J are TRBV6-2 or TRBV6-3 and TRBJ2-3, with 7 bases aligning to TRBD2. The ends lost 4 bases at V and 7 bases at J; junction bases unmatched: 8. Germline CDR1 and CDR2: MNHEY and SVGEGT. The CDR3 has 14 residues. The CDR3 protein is CASSFGGMLNTQYF. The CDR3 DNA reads TGTGCCAGCAGTTTCGGGGGGATGCTGAATACGCAGTATTTT.